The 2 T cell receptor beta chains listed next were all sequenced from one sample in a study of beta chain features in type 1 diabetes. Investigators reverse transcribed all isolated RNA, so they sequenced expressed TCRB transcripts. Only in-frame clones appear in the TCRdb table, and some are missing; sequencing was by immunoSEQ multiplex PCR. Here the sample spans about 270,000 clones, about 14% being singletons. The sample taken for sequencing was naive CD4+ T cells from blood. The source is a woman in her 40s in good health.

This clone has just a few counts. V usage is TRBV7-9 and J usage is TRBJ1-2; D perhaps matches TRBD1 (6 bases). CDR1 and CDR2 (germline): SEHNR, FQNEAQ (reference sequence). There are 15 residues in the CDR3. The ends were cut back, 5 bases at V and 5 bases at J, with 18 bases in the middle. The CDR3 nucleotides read TGTGCCAGCAGCGCAGGGGCCAAAGGACAGTATGGCTACACCTTC. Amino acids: CASSAGAKGQYGYTF.

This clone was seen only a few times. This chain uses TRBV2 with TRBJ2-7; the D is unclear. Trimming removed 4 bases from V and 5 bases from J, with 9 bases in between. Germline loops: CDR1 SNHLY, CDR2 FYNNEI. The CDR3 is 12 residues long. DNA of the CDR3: TGTGCCAGCAGTGGACCCCGGGACGAGCAGTACTTC. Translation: CASSGPRDEQYF.